This entry lists 15 T cell receptor beta chains sequenced from one sample in a study of technical replicates of blood from four donors. Generated by immunoSEQ multiplex PCR, the TCRdb table keeps only in-frame clones and is missing some. The data contain about 87,000 clones, approximately 95% of them singletons. Material: T cells isolated from PBMCs. These receptor sequences come from a human donor in good health.

The chain is built from TRBV2 and TRBJ2-3; D is ambiguous. Germline-derived CDR1 and CDR2 are SNHLY and FYNNEI. The CDR3 loop spans 14 amino acids. Trimming took off 6 bases at V and 0 bases at J, with 10 bases between the two ends. The CDR3: CASRSQASTDTQYF. For the CDR3, the DNA is TGTGCCAGCAGGTCCCAGGCTAGCACAGATACGCAGTATTTT.

The CDR3 bases are TGTGCCAGCCTCCCTAGGGGCCAGGGCGACCAGCCCCAGCATTTT. It yields the protein CASLPRGQGDQPQHF. The chain employs TRBV2 and TRBJ1-5; D might be TRBD1 (5 bases). The CDR3 consists of 15 residues. V was cut by 8 bases and J by 7 bases, with 21 bases left in between. The V gene's germline CDR1 is SNHLY and CDR2 FYNNEI. Using reference TRBV2 and TRBJ1-5 for the parts outside the CDR3, the full variable domain is EPEVTQTPSHQVTQMGQEVILRCVPISNHLYFYWYRQILGQKVEFLVSFYNNEISEKSEIFDDQFSVERPDGSNFTLKIRSTKLEDSAMYFCASLPRGQGDQPQHFGDGTRLSIL.

This clone was counted once. The chain employs TRBV9 and TRBJ2-7, with a weak D call TRBD2 (5 bases). The CDR3 has 13 amino acids. V was trimmed by 0 bases and J by 3 bases, leaving 7 bases between them. Germline V gives CDR1 SGDLS, CDR2 YYNGEE. This CDR3 is CASSVGESYEQYF. The CDR3 DNA reads TGTGCCAGCAGCGTAGGGGAGAGCTACGAGCAGTACTTC.

This sequence joins TRBV6-1 and TRBJ1-3; TRBD1 matches 9 bases. The V gene's germline CDR1 is MNHNS and CDR2 SASEGT. V dropped 6 bases and J dropped 8; count of bases not matched to a gene: 8. CDR3 length: 14 amino acids. In DNA, the CDR3 is TGTGCCAGCAGCCTCGGGACAGGGTCGCACACCATATATTTT. Its protein product is CASSLGTGSHTIYF.

The chain links TRBV6-5 to TRBJ2-7; 10 nucleotides agree with TRBD2. The CDR3 covers 13 residues. The trim removed 9 bases at V and 6 bases at J, leaving 8 bases unmatched. The V gene's germline CDR1 is MNHEY and CDR2 SVGAGI. The CDR3 here is CASFTSGRVEQYF. The DNA for the CDR3 is TGTGCCAGTTTTACCAGCGGGAGGGTCGAGCAGTACTTC.

J is TRBJ2-3 and V is TRBV9, with D possibly being TRBD2 (6 bases). V was cut by 0 bases and J by 0 bases, with 11 bases left in between. Germline CDR1 SGDLS, CDR2 YYNGEE. CDR3 length: 16 residues. The CDR3 spells CASSVVNSGSTDTQYF. The CDR3 DNA reads TGTGCCAGCAGCGTAGTGAATAGCGGTAGCACAGATACGCAGTATTTT.

The chain carries TRBV7-2 and TRBJ2-3, with D perhaps matching TRBD2 (6 bases). Germline lookup yields CDR1 SGHTA and CDR2 FQGNSA. The V end lost 1 base, the J end lost 2 bases, and 13 bases lay between the germline ends. This CDR3 has 16 amino acids. The CDR3 sequence: CASSLDRAGITDTQYF. As DNA, the CDR3 is TGTGCCAGCAGCTTAGATAGGGCGGGAATCACAGATACGCAGTATTTT.

CDR3 DNA: TGTGCCAGCAGTTTCATAGGGACTAGCGGGAACTACGAGCAGTACTTC. As protein: CASSFIGTSGNYEQYF. This chain joins TRBV2 and TRBJ2-7; 13 bases align to TRBD2. V trimming: 5 bases; J trimming: 3 bases; junction bases outside the gene matches: 7. The CDR3 loop spans 16 amino acids. Germline V gene lookup returns CDR1 SNHLY and CDR2 FYNNEI. The full variable domain, completed using reference TRBV2 and TRBJ2-7, is EPEVTQTPSHQVTQMGQEVILRCVPISNHLYFYWYRQILGQKVEFLVSFYNNEISEKSEIFDDQFSVERPDGSNFTLKIRSTKLEDSAMYFCASSFIGTSGNYEQYFGPGTRLTVT.

The rearrangement joins TRBV11-3 to TRBJ1-5, with 9 bases fitting TRBD1. This CDR3 contains 13 residues. The germline gives CDR1 SGHNT, CDR2 YENEEA. V dropped 2 bases and J dropped 7; count of bases not matched to a gene: 0. The CDR3 bases are TGTGCCAGCAGCTTAACAGGGGGCCAGCCCCAGCATTTT. Translated: CASSLTGGQPQHF.

The V and J genes are TRBV15 and TRBJ2-1; 15 bases are shared with TRBD2. The CDR3 is 20 amino acids. Germline trimming cut 1 base from V and 4 bases from J; bases unmatched to any gene: 11. The germline CDR1 and CDR2 sequences are LNHNV and YYDKDF (reference sequence). The CDR3 is CATSRVPGLAGGLGYNEQFF. In nucleotides, the CDR3 is TGTGCCACCAGCAGAGTTCCGGGACTAGCGGGAGGCCTGGGTTACAATGAGCAGTTCTTC.

The rearrangement joins TRBV6-5 to TRBJ1-1, with D maybe TRBD1 (6 bases). The germline V gene has CDR1 MNHEY and CDR2 SVGAGI. The CDR3 loop spans 14 amino acids. Trimming shortened V by 5 bases and J by 5 bases, and 15 bases separated the two germline ends. Written as DNA, the CDR3 is TGTGCCAGCAGTCTGAACAGGGAAGGGACTGAAGCTTTCTTT. Translation gives CASSLNREGTEAFF.

This clone has just one count. The V gene is TRBV4-2, the J gene TRBJ1-3, with 7 bases that match TRBD1. The germline CDR1 and CDR2 sequences are LGHNA and YNFKEQ. The CDR3 spans 18 residues. Germline trimming cut 0 bases from V and 0 bases from J; bases unmatched to any gene: 8. The CDR3 protein is CASSQDFLTGDSGNTIYF. The CDR3 bases are TGTGCCAGCAGCCAAGATTTTCTAACAGGGGACTCTGGAAACACCATATATTTT.

This chain joins TRBV2 and TRBJ2-3; the match to TRBD2 covers 7 bases. Trimming removed 7 bases from V and 2 bases from J; junction bases left unmatched: 6. CDR1 is SNHLY, CDR2 FYNNEI, per germline. CDR3 length equals 14 residues. This chain's CDR3 is CASIGTTDTDTQYF. The CDR3 nucleotides read TGTGCCAGCATCGGGACTACCGACACAGATACGCAGTATTTT.

This clone was observed a single time. The chain employs TRBV27 and TRBJ1-1, with unresolved D. Germline V gene data show CDR1 as MNHEY and CDR2 as SMNVEV (reference sequence). V was cut by 2 bases and J by 1 base, with 11 bases left in between. The CDR3 is made up of 15 amino acids. The CDR3 protein is CASSLHYRGNTEAFF. The CDR3 region has the DNA TGTGCCAGCAGTTTACACTATCGGGGGAACACTGAAGCTTTCTTT.

The chain carries TRBV7-3 and TRBJ2-1, with 7 bases lining up with TRBD2. This CDR3 has 13 amino acids. Germline V gene sequence: CDR1 SGHTA, CDR2 FQGTGA. The V segment lost 7 bases and the J segment 8 bases; nucleotides outside the gene matches: 8. CDR3 nucleotide sequence: TGTGCCAGCATTCCTGCGGGAGACGATGAGCAGTTCTTC. Translated, it gives CASIPAGDDEQFF.